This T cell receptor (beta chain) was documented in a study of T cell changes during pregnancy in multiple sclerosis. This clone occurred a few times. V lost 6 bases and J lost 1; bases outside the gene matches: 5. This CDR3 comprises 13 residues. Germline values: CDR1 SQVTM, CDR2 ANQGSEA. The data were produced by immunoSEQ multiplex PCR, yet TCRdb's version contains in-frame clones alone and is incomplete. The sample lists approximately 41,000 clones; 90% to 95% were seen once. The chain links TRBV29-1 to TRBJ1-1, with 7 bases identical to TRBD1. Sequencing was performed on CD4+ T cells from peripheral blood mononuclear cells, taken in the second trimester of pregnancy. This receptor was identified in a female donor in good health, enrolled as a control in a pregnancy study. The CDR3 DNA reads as TGCAGCGTATCGGACAGGCCGAACACTGAAGCTTTCTTT. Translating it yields CSVSDRPNTEAFF.